The T cell receptor beta chain under discussion was sequenced for a study of T cell repertoires in cytomegalovirus infection. From germline, CDR1 is LGHNA and CDR2 YNFKEQ. The CDR3 totals 12 residues. Trimming removed 0 bases at V and 9 bases at J, with 6 bases between. TCRdb recomputed calls from the reads with MiXCR, one row per CDR3 protein. Among 300,000 to 400,000 distinct CDR3 sequences listed, 25% were seen once. A word on this clonotype: Its antigen is still unknown.

The chain is built from TRBV4-2 and TRBJ2-1; the D is unclear. This receptor was identified in a human donor in good health (CMV status not recorded). Some clones in this sample may be carry-over from other donors' samples. The sequences come from cultured PBMCs, collected from culture after CMV antigen stimulation. CDR3 loop: CASSQDDGEQFF. CDR3 bases: TGTGCCAGCAGCCAAGATGACGGTGAGCAGTTCTTC.